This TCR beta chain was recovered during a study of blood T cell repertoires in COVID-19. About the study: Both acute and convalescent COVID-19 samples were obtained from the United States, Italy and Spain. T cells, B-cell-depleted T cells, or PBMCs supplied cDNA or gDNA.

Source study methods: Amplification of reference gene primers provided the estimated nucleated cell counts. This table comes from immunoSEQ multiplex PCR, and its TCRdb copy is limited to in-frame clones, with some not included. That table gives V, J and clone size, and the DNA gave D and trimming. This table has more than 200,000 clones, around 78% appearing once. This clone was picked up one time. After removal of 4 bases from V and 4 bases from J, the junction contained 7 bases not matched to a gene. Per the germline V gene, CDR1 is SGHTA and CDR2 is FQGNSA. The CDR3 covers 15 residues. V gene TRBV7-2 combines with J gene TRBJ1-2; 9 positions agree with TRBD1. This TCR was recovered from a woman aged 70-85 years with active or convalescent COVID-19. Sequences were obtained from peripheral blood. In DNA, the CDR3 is TGTGCCAGCAGCTCCACAGGGGGCGTCAGCTATGGCTACACCTTC. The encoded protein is CASSSTGGVSYGYTF. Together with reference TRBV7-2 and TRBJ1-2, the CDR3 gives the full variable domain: GAGVSQSPSNKVTEKGKDVELRCDPISGHTALYWYRQSLGQGLEFLIYFQGNSAPDKSGLPSDRFSAERTGGSVSTLTIQRTQQEDSAVYLCASSSTGGVSYGYTFGSGTRLTVV.